What follows are 5 T cell receptor beta chains derived from one specimen sequenced in a study of cytomegalovirus exposure and HLA in healthy donors. Use of 60 Vbeta and 13 Jbeta primers characterized the PCR. Sequencing was performed with immunoSEQ multiplex PCR; in TCRdb, only in-frame clones are kept and a portion is missing. The sample lists some 160,000 clones; approximately 80% were seen once. What was sequenced was PBMCs. These receptor sequences come from a woman aged 40-49 years in good health and CMV-seronegative.

The chain links TRBV6-1 to TRBJ2-7; 8 bases fit TRBD1. The length of the CDR3 is 15 residues. Germline V gives CDR1 MNHNS, CDR2 SASEGT. V lost 7 bases and J lost 2; bases outside the gene matches: 10. The DNA of the CDR3 is TGTGCCAGCACGGACGACCGGGACAGGCCCTACGAGCAGTACTTC. Its translation: CASTDDRDRPYEQYF.

The gene calls are TRBV9 and TRBJ2-2; 7 bases are a match to TRBD2. CDR1 and CDR2 (germline): SGDLS, YYNGEE. Losses at the gene ends were 4 bases for V and 6 bases for J; bases not matched to a gene: 3. The CDR3 has 13 amino acids. The CDR3 region has the DNA TGTGCCAGCAGCATCACTAGCGCCGGGGAGCTGTTTTTT. Encoded protein: CASSITSAGELFF. The full variable domain, rest sourced from reference TRBV9 and TRBJ2-2, is DSGVTQTPKHLITATGQRVTLRCSPRSGDLSVYWYQQSLDQGLQFLIQYYNGEERAKGNILERFSAQQFPDLHSELNLSSLELGDSALYFCASSITSAGELFFGEGSRLTVL.

The J gene is TRBJ1-1, the V gene TRBV5-1, with a weak D call TRBD1 (5 bases). The germline gives CDR1 SGHRS, CDR2 YFSETQ. The CDR3 has 15 amino acids. V gave up 4 bases and J gave up 3 bases, with 16 bases separating them. The DNA for the CDR3 is TGCGCCAGCAGCCAGCTGACTGGGGCGGACACTGAAGCTTTCTTT. Its protein product is CASSQLTGADTEAFF.

This chain joins TRBV29-1 and TRBJ2-7, with 8 positions matching TRBD2. This CDR3 spans 15 amino acids. Germline values: CDR1 SQVTM, CDR2 ANQGSEA. V lost 3 bases, J lost 7 bases, and 14 bases stayed unmatched. This CDR3 reads CSVETVQGSGGEQYF. The CDR3 DNA reads TGCAGCGTTGAGACGGTCCAGGGGTCGGGGGGGGAGCAGTACTTC.

V usage is TRBV6-5 and J usage is TRBJ2-7; 7 positions agree with TRBD1. CDR1 is MNHEY, CDR2 SVGAGI, per germline. This CDR3 comprises 15 residues. The V gene end was trimmed by 6 bases and the J gene end by 5 bases; junction bases not matched to a gene: 13. The CDR3 spells CASSYRQGIIHEQYF. The CDR3 nucleotides read TGTGCCAGCAGCTATAGACAGGGCATCATCCACGAGCAGTACTTC.